Shown below are 32 T cell receptor beta chains from a single sample sequenced in a study of T cell changes during pregnancy in multiple sclerosis. The data were produced by immunoSEQ multiplex PCR, yet TCRdb's version contains in-frame clones alone and is incomplete. The sample has under 40,000 clones; about 89% are singletons. This specimen consisted of CD4+ T cells from peripheral blood mononuclear cells, obtained in the third trimester of pregnancy. These receptors were taken from a female donor in good health, enrolled as a control in a pregnancy study.

The V gene is TRBV10-3, the J gene TRBJ2-3; 9 bases are a match to TRBD1. The CDR3 has 14 residues. Germline V CDR1 and CDR2: ENHRY, SYGVKD. V shed 6 bases and J 2 bases; nucleotides not matched to a gene: 3. Here the CDR3 reads CAIRGQGNTDTQYF. Here the CDR3 DNA reads TGTGCCATCAGGGGACAGGGTAACACAGATACGCAGTATTTT.

By frequency in the sample, this clone is medium-sized. Other DNA sequences in the sample encode the same CDR3. The chain recombines TRBV6-1 with TRBJ1-5; D not resolved. This CDR3 has 13 residues. CDR1 MNHNS and CDR2 SASEGT come from the germline V gene. Trimming stripped 0 bases from V and 5 bases from J, with 5 bases between. DNA of the CDR3: TGTGCCAGCAGTGAAGCCTTTGATCAGCCCCAGCATTTT. Its translation: CASSEAFDQPQHF.

V and J are TRBV14 and TRBJ2-3; D may be TRBD2 (7 bases). The CDR3 is 13 amino acids. CDR1 is SGHDN, CDR2 FVKESK, per germline. V was pared by 7 bases and J by 7 bases, with 15 bases between. The CDR3 DNA is TGTGCCAGCAATCGGGGGGCCTCCCATACGCAGTATTTT. As protein: CASNRGASHTQYF.

V and J are TRBV23-1 and TRBJ2-1, with D tentatively TRBD2 (5 bases). TRBV23-1 is an ORF; its function is uncertain. The length of the CDR3 is 15 residues. Trimming stripped 2 bases from V and 0 bases from J, with 8 bases between. CDR3: CASSQRRFSYNEQFF. The CDR3 DNA follows: TGCGCCAGCAGTCAAAGGAGGTTCTCCTACAATGAGCAGTTCTTC.

The rearrangement uses TRBV28 and TRBJ1-3; D call uncertain. The V end lost 3 bases, the J end lost 0 bases, and 12 bases lay between the germline ends. The CDR3 contains 16 residues. CDR1 and CDR2 from the germline V gene are MDHEN and SYDVKM. The CDR3 DNA sequence: TGTGCCAGCAGTTTCGGTCTGGGCCCCTCTGGAAACACCATATATTTT. Its translation is CASSFGLGPSGNTIYF.

J is TRBJ1-3 and V is TRBV2; no firm D call. The germline V gene has CDR1 SNHLY and CDR2 FYNNEI. The CDR3 spans 12 residues. Trimming left V 7 bases short and J 0 bases short, with 4 bases between. CDR3: CASTNSGNTIYF. CDR3 in DNA: TGTGCCAGCACCAACTCTGGAAACACCATATATTTT.

The chain has TRBV5-6 and TRBJ1-2; D gene unclear. Trimming cost V 0 bases and J 8 bases, with 14 bases left between them. CDR1 SGHDT and CDR2 YYEEEE come from the germline V gene. The CDR3 loop spans 14 amino acids. The CDR3 region is CASSLGGPHGGYTF. For the CDR3, the DNA is TGTGCCAGCAGCTTGGGAGGGCCTCACGGCGGCTACACCTTC.

A note on this clone: The junction and the germline gene differ at one end; a read error may be behind it. The chain employs TRBV7-7 and TRBJ2-1; tentatively, D is TRBD2 (6 bases). Germline CDR1 reads SSHAT; CDR2 reads FNYEAQ (reference sequence). The CDR3 is 16 amino acids. Here the CDR3 reads CASSLAAEGVLGEQFF. As DNA, the CDR3 is TGTGCTAGCAGCTTAGCGGCGGAAGGGGTCTTGGGTGAGCAGTTCTTC.

Only a few counts were recorded for this clone. The V and J genes are TRBV4-2 and TRBJ1-1; D ambiguous. The CDR3 is 14 residues long. V lost 0 bases to trimming and J lost 0 bases, with 5 bases between them. The germline V gene encodes CDR1 LGHNA and CDR2 YNFKEQ. The CDR3 spells CASSQEALNTEAFF. The CDR3 DNA sequence: TGTGCCAGCAGCCAAGAGGCACTGAACACTGAAGCTTTCTTT.

The gene calls are TRBV5-1 and TRBJ2-2; weak D call: TRBD2 (5 bases). V lost 10 bases, J lost 6 bases, and 25 bases lay in between. The germline gives CDR1 SGHRS, CDR2 YFSETQ. The CDR3 loop spans 16 amino acids. CDR3 protein: CAGGTGLEYNPGELFF. The CDR3 coding sequence is TGCGCCGGAGGCACCGGCTTGGAGTACAATCCCGGGGAGCTGTTTTTT.

The rearrangement links TRBV7-8 to TRBJ2-7; D might be TRBD2 (5 bases). The CDR3 is made up of 14 amino acids. Germline V CDR1 and CDR2: SGHVS, FQNEAQ. The V gene lost 3 bases and the J gene lost 6 bases, with 15 bases spanning the gap. In DNA, the CDR3 is TGTGCCAGCAGCTTCCGGGGAGTGTCTAGCGAGCAGTACTTC. It codes for CASSFRGVSSEQYF. The full variable domain, completed using reference TRBV7-8 and TRBJ2-7, is GAGVSQSPRYKVAKRGQDVALRCDPISGHVSLFWYQQALGQGPEFLTYFQNEAQLDKSGLPSDRFFAERPEGSVSTLKIQRTQQEDSAVYLCASSFRGVSSEQYFGPGTRLTVT.

The chain carries TRBV7-8 and TRBJ2-1; 13 bases align to TRBD2. Germline CDR1 SGHVS, CDR2 FQNEAQ. The CDR3 is 15 residues long. The junction had 2 bases not matched to a gene; V was cut back by 5 bases and J by 4 bases. The CDR3 loop reads CASSTTSGGYNEQFF. CDR3 in DNA: TGTGCCAGCAGCACGACTAGCGGGGGGTACAATGAGCAGTTCTTC.

This clone came up once. The chain recombines TRBV5-6 with TRBJ1-1; 7 positions match TRBD1. The junction had 7 bases not matched to a gene; V was cut back by 3 bases and J by 8 bases. The CDR3 consists of 13 residues. Per the germline V gene, CDR1 is SGHDT and CDR2 is YYEEEE. DNA of the CDR3: TGTGCCAGCAGCTGGGCCGGGACAGAAGAAGCTTTCTTT. Protein: CASSWAGTEEAFF.

The V gene is TRBV7-2, the J gene TRBJ2-7, with D perhaps matching TRBD1 (5 bases). Germline V gives CDR1 SGHTA, CDR2 FQGNSA. The V and J ends lost 1 base and 5 bases respectively, with 9 bases between them. The CDR3 contains 13 residues. In DNA form, the CDR3 reads TGTGCCAGCAGCTTAGTGTCAGGGAACGAGCAGTACTTC. Protein product: CASSLVSGNEQYF.

This chain uses TRBV28 with TRBJ1-3, with a weak D call TRBD1 (5 bases). The germline gives CDR1 MDHEN, CDR2 SYDVKM. V was pared by 9 bases and J by 7 bases, with 16 bases between. The CDR3 extends over 13 amino acids. The CDR3 protein is CASLRDLRNTIYF. The CDR3 nucleotides read TGTGCCAGTCTCCGGGACTTAAGGAACACCATATATTTT. Based on the CDR3 plus reference TRBV28 and TRBJ1-3, the full variable domain is DVKVTQSSRYLVKRTGEKVFLECVQDMDHENMFWYRQDPGLGLRLIYFSYDVKMKEKGDIPEGYSVSREKKERFSLILESASTNQTSMYLCASLRDLRNTIYFGEGSWLTVV.

The chain is built from TRBV28 and TRBJ1-3; TRBD1 matches at 12 bases. The junction had 7 bases not matched to a gene; V was cut back by 9 bases and J by 4 bases. This CDR3 region has 15 residues. The germline CDR1 and CDR2 sequences are MDHEN and SYDVKM. Here the CDR3 DNA reads TGTGCCAGTATAACCGGGACAGGGGGCGGAAACACCATATATTTT. It encodes CASITGTGGGNTIYF.

The V call is TRBV19, the J call TRBJ1-2; D gene unclear. Per the germline V gene, CDR1 is LNHDA and CDR2 is SQIVND (reference sequence). Trimming removed 5 bases from V and 5 bases from J, with 21 bases in between. This CDR3 spans 16 amino acids. The CDR3 DNA reads TGTGCCAGTAGTTCTGATCGGGAGACGAATGAATATGGCTACACCTTC. Its translation is CASSSDRETNEYGYTF. The full variable domain, its missing parts supplied by reference TRBV19 and TRBJ1-2, is DGGITQSPKYLFRKEGQNVTLSCEQNLNHDAMYWYRQDPGQGLRLIYYSQIVNDFQKGDIAEGYSVSREKKESFPLTVTSAQKNPTAFYLCASSSDRETNEYGYTFGSGTRLTVV.

This clone has more than one count but fewer than ten. For the CDR3, the DNA is TGTGCCAGCAGCTTCGCCCCCCGGGCAGGAGGTTCACCCCTCCACTTT. It is translated as CASSFAPRAGGSPLHF. This rearrangement joins TRBV5-4 to TRBJ1-6; D uncertain. Germline CDR1 and CDR2: SGHNT and YYREEE (reference sequence). The CDR3 totals 16 residues. Trimming took 2 bases from V and 9 from J, leaving 18 bases between them.

The genes are TRBV25-1 and TRBJ2-7; no definite D call. In germline, CDR1 is MGHDK, CDR2 SYGVNS. Trimming took 2 bases from V and 1 from J, leaving 3 bases between them. The CDR3 loop spans 12 amino acids. The CDR3 nucleotides read TGTGCCAGCAGTGAACAGTCCTACGAGCAGTACTTC. This sequence encodes CASSEQSYEQYF.

This sequence joins TRBV5-1 and TRBJ2-1; 11 bases are a match to TRBD2. The junction had 7 bases not matched to a gene; V was cut back by 4 bases and J by 4 bases. CDR1 SGHRS and CDR2 YFSETQ come from the germline V gene. The CDR3 runs to 16 residues. DNA for the CDR3: TGCGCCAGCAGCATAGGTAGCGGGGGGGCTTACAATGAGCAGTTCTTC. Its protein is CASSIGSGGAYNEQFF.

The genes are TRBV19 and TRBJ1-5, with D tentatively TRBD1 (6 bases). Germline V CDR1 and CDR2: LNHDA, SQIVND (reference sequence). V lost 0 bases, J lost 7 bases, and 16 bases lay in between. The CDR3 has 16 residues. DNA of the CDR3: TGTGCCAGTAGTATAGAGCACAGGGCTCCTACCCAGCCCCAGCATTTT. This encodes CASSIEHRAPTQPQHF.

This chain links TRBV9 with TRBJ2-3, with 12 bases lining up with TRBD2. From germline, CDR1 is SGDLS and CDR2 YYNGEE. V trimming: 0 bases; J trimming: 1 base; junction bases outside the gene matches: 12. The CDR3 contains 20 residues. The CDR3 DNA follows: TGTGCCAGCAGCGTAGCGCGACTAGCGGGGGTCACATGGGGCACAGATACGCAGTATTTT. Encoded protein: CASSVARLAGVTWGTDTQYF.

The rearrangement links TRBV10-3 to TRBJ2-2; 10 nucleotides agree with TRBD2. The ends lost 10 bases at V and 1 base at J; junction bases unmatched: 15. The CDR3 extends over 18 amino acids. Looked up from germline, CDR1 is ENHRY and CDR2 is SYGVKD. In nucleotides, the CDR3 is TGTGCCACGAGAGCCCGGTTCTTAGCGGGAGGGAACACCGGGGAGCTGTTTTTT. Translating it yields CATRARFLAGGNTGELFF.

This clone appeared a single time. The chain employs TRBV23-1 and TRBJ2-7; 7 bases are shared with TRBD1. TRBV23-1 is recorded as an ORF, its role being uncertain. The CDR3 is 17 amino acids. V lost 3 bases, J lost 1 base, and 12 bases stayed unmatched. CDR3 bases: TGCGCCAGCAGTCACCGCTCTGACAGGGATGAGTCCTACGAGCAGTACTTC. Translated, it gives CASSHRSDRDESYEQYF.

This chain joins TRBV6-1 and TRBJ1-2; D possibly corresponds to TRBD1 (5 bases). The CDR3 length is 15 residues. Looked up from germline, CDR1 is MNHNS and CDR2 is SASEGT. V was cut by 3 bases and J by 7 bases, with 18 bases left in between. The CDR3 bases are TGTGCCAGCAGTGAGAGGTCGCGGGGCGCGGGTGGCTACACCTTC. Encoded protein: CASSERSRGAGGYTF.

The V gene is TRBV19, the J gene TRBJ2-1, with D perhaps TRBD1 (6 bases). The CDR3 contains 16 residues. Germline V gene sequence: CDR1 LNHDA, CDR2 SQIVND (reference sequence). Trimming shortened V by 4 bases and J by 9 bases, and 22 bases separated the two germline ends. The CDR3 spells CASSTKTGIVTGEQFF. For the CDR3, the DNA is TGTGCCAGTAGTACTAAAACAGGGATAGTCACAGGTGAGCAGTTCTTC.

The chain joins TRBV28 to TRBJ1-2; TRBD1 is a possible D gene (6 bases). Germline values: CDR1 MDHEN, CDR2 SYDVKM. This CDR3 comprises 14 residues. V gave up 5 bases and J gave up 3 bases, with 13 bases separating them. The CDR3 sequence is CASSPGTRDYGYTF. In DNA form, the CDR3 reads TGTGCCAGCAGTCCTGGGACAAGGGACTATGGCTACACCTTC.

The V call is TRBV7-9, the J call TRBJ2-5; 15 nucleotides match TRBD2. CDR1 SEHNR and CDR2 FQNEAQ come from the germline V gene (reference sequence). Germline trimming cut 3 bases from V and 3 bases from J; bases unmatched to any gene: 2. CDR3 length: 16 amino acids. This CDR3 is CASSFGLAGGEETQYF. The CDR3, as DNA: TGTGCCAGCAGCTTCGGACTAGCGGGAGGGGAAGAGACCCAGTACTTC.

This clone showed up just once. The V call is TRBV28, the J call TRBJ1-3; D uncertain. CDR3 length equals 10 residues. Germline V lookup: CDR1 MDHEN, CDR2 SYDVKM. With 4 bases removed from V and 10 bases from J, the gap between germline ends came to 5 bases. CDR3: CASSYGTIYF. The CDR3, as DNA: TGTGCCAGCAGTTACGGGACCATATATTTT.

This chain uses TRBV6-1 with TRBJ1-2; TRBD1 agrees at 8 bases. The germline V gene encodes CDR1 MNHNS and CDR2 SASEGT. V lost 6 bases and J lost 7; bases outside the gene matches: 7. The length of the CDR3 is 13 residues. As DNA, the CDR3 is TGTGCCAGCAGGGTGACAGGGGTCGTTGGCTACACCTTC. Its translation is CASRVTGVVGYTF.

The rearrangement links TRBV5-1 to TRBJ2-1, with 7 bases fitting TRBD1. The CDR3 runs 14 residues. CDR1 and CDR2 from the germline V gene are SGHRS and YFSETQ. J was trimmed by 4 bases and V by 2 bases; bases with no gene match: 3. In nucleotides, the CDR3 is TGCGCCAGCAGCTTTCAGGGGGAGTACAATGAGCAGTTCTTC. This codes for CASSFQGEYNEQFF.

The rearrangement uses TRBV30 and TRBJ1-5; the match to TRBD1 covers 8 bases. The CDR3 runs 13 residues. V trimming: 8 bases; J trimming: 6 bases; junction bases outside the gene matches: 9. Germline V lookup: CDR1 GTSNPN, CDR2 SVGIG (reference sequence). The CDR3 nucleotides are TGTGCCCGTTTGGGACAGGATCTTCAGCCCCAGCATTTT. Its translation: CARLGQDLQPQHF.